This TCR beta chain was recovered during a study of T cells in Graves' hyperthyroidism and ophthalmopathy. It was RNA transcripts that yielded the amplified TCR beta CDR3 regions. In the first-round RT-PCR of the TCR CDR3, the HTBI primer set was used. Each CDR3 protein gets one entry after TCRdb re-called the multiplex PCR reads with MiXCR. Found here are roughly 500,000 distinct CDR3 sequences, around 46% of them singletons; the top ten hold 15% to 20%. Deletions cut 7 bases from V and 3 bases from J, with 9 bases between. The germline V gene encodes CDR1 DFQATT and CDR2 SNEGSKA (reference sequence). This CDR3 contains 11 residues.

This sequence joins TRBV20-1 and TRBJ2-5; D perhaps matches TRBD1 (5 bases). This TCR derives from an adult woman with Graves' disease, either hyperthyroidism or ophthalmopathy (not recorded which). Sequencing was carried out using peripheral blood or thyroid tissue (not recorded which). This chain's CDR3 is CSGRGKETQYF. CDR3 DNA: TGCAGTGGAAGGGGAAAAGAGACCCAGTACTTC.